The 30 T cell receptor beta chains below were found in one sample sequenced in a study of blood T cell repertoires in COVID-19. The repertoire was sequenced with immunoSEQ multiplex PCR; TCRdb's copy has only in-frame clones and lacks some. The sample lists over 50,000 clones, roughly 80% occurring once. The sample comprised peripheral blood. The receptors derive from a woman in her fifties or sixties with active or convalescent COVID-19.

This chain uses TRBV18 with TRBJ1-1, with TRBD1 matching over 9 bases. The junction had 5 bases not matched to a gene; V was cut back by 2 bases and J by 4 bases. Germline CDR1 reads KGHSH; CDR2 reads LQKENI. The CDR3 loop spans 15 amino acids. CDR3 DNA sequence: TGTGCCAGCTCACCAAGTAGGACAGGGGCCACTGAAGCTTTCTTT. Its protein is CASSPSRTGATEAFF.

This chain uses TRBV7-9 with TRBJ1-2; D unresolved. In germline, CDR1 is SEHNR, CDR2 FQNEAQ (reference sequence). The germline V and J ends were trimmed by 2 bases and 6 bases, with 19 bases remaining between them. The CDR3 contains 16 residues. The CDR3 sequence: CASSLLSTGDLNGYTF. The CDR3 DNA sequence: TGTGCCAGCAGCTTACTCTCCACCGGGGATTTGAATGGCTACACCTTC.

V and J are TRBV2 and TRBJ1-2; 10 bases fit TRBD1. Looked up from germline, CDR1 is SNHLY and CDR2 is FYNNEI. V lost 6 bases, J lost 5 bases, and 6 bases stayed unmatched. CDR3 size: 14 residues. The CDR3 here is CASRPGQGGYGYTF. The DNA of the CDR3 is TGTGCCAGCAGGCCTGGACAGGGGGGGTATGGCTACACCTTC.

V is TRBV6-2 or TRBV6-3 and J is TRBJ2-1; possibly TRBD2 for D (6 bases). Trimming shortened V by 4 bases and J by 0 bases, and 13 bases separated the two germline ends. There are 16 residues in the CDR3. Germline V gene sequence: CDR1 MNHEY, CDR2 SVGEGT. For the CDR3, the DNA is TGTGCCAGCAGTTCGTCTAGCGCTAGCTCCTACAATGAGCAGTTCTTC. It codes for CASSSSSASSYNEQFF.

In its sample, this clone was seen a few times. The rearrangement uses TRBV7-2 and TRBJ2-7; 8 bases align to TRBD2. The CDR3 totals 15 residues. The germline gives CDR1 SGHTA, CDR2 FQGNSA. Trimming removed 0 bases from V and 0 bases from J; junction bases left unmatched: 1. In DNA, the CDR3 is TGTGCCAGCAGCTTAGCTAGCGGGACCTCCTACGAGCAGTACTTC. It specifies CASSLASGTSYEQYF.

The rearrangement joins TRBV11-2 to TRBJ1-2; D might be TRBD1 (6 bases). There are 14 residues in the CDR3. V gave up 1 base and J gave up 8 bases, with 14 bases separating them. Per the germline V gene, CDR1 is SGHAT and CDR2 is FQNNGV. The CDR3, as DNA: TGTGCCAGCAGCTTAGCAGTACAGGGAGGGGGCTACACCTTC. Translated, it gives CASSLAVQGGGYTF.

This chain uses TRBV10-3 with TRBJ1-1; D gene uncertain. Trimming took 7 bases from V and 6 from J, leaving 12 bases between them. CDR3 size: 12 residues. Germline V CDR1 and CDR2: ENHRY, SYGVKD. CDR3 DNA: TGTGCCATCATGGGAGGGTTGGCTGAAGCTTTCTTT. It specifies CAIMGGLAEAFF.

The CDR3 DNA reads as TGTGCCTGGTCCCCGGTTGGCTCTGGAAACACCATATATTTT. Its translation is CAWSPVGSGNTIYF. V gene TRBV30 combines with J gene TRBJ1-3; D gene uncertain. Trimming removed 5 bases from V and 0 bases from J, with 11 bases in between. The CDR3 is made up of 14 amino acids. Germline CDR1 GTSNPN, CDR2 SVGIG (reference sequence).

The rearrangement uses TRBV2 and TRBJ2-1, with D perhaps TRBD2 (5 bases). The germline CDR1 and CDR2 sequences are SNHLY and FYNNEI. This CDR3 region has 12 residues. V was trimmed by 6 bases and J by 9 bases, leaving 12 bases between them. CDR3 coding DNA: TGTGCCAGCAGGAAAGAGGACTTTGAGCAGTTCTTC. Its protein is CASRKEDFEQFF.

This clone occurred a few times. The genes are TRBV5-1 and TRBJ2-3, with TRBD2 identical over 7 bases. The J segment lost 4 bases and the V segment lost 6 bases, leaving 8 bases of the junction unmatched. This CDR3 is built from 14 residues. Per the germline V gene, CDR1 is SGHRS and CDR2 is YFSETQ. CDR3 amino acids: CASNPGRSSDTQYF. CDR3 bases: TGCGCCAGCAACCCCGGGAGGTCTTCAGATACGCAGTATTTT.

The V and J genes are TRBV5-1 and TRBJ1-5, with D possibly being TRBD1 (6 bases). The ends were cut back, 0 bases at V and 2 bases at J, with 9 bases in the middle. The CDR3 is made up of 15 amino acids. CDR1 and CDR2 from the germline V gene are SGHRS and YFSETQ. The CDR3 loop reads CASSLEGVGNQPQHF. CDR3 sequence (DNA): TGCGCCAGCAGCTTGGAGGGGGTGGGCAATCAGCCCCAGCATTTT.

The chain is built from TRBV6-1 and TRBJ2-6; tentatively, D is TRBD1 (6 bases). CDR1 MNHNS and CDR2 SASEGT come from the germline V gene. CDR3 length: 18 amino acids. V was shortened by 2 bases and J by 0 bases, with 14 bases between the two germline ends. For the CDR3, the DNA is TGTGCCAGCAGTGAATGGGGACACACCCACTCTGGGGCCAACGTCCTGACTTTC. This codes for CASSEWGHTHSGANVLTF.

This chain joins TRBV18 and TRBJ1-5; no firm D call. CDR3 length equals 14 residues. V lost 3 bases and J 0 bases, leaving 6 bases between the germline ends. Germline V gene sequence: CDR1 KGHSH, CDR2 LQKENI. DNA of the CDR3: TGTGCCAGCTCACCCCAGGTTAGCAATCAGCCCCAGCATTTT. This translates into CASSPQVSNQPQHF.

The chain employs TRBV9 and TRBJ2-1; D unclear. The CDR3 has 14 amino acids. Germline V gene lookup returns CDR1 SGDLS and CDR2 YYNGEE. Trimming stripped 0 bases from V and 6 bases from J, with 10 bases between. The DNA for the CDR3 is TGTGCCAGCAGCGTAGGGCTGAGCGCCAATGAGCAGTTCTTC. Translated, it gives CASSVGLSANEQFF.

This clone has only a few counts. This chain links TRBV9 with TRBJ2-1; unclear D gene. Per germline, CDR1 SGDLS and CDR2 YYNGEE. The CDR3 length is 14 residues. Trimming pared 1 base from V and 8 bases from J, leaving 13 bases between. The CDR3 spells CASSVRPDRDEQFF. The CDR3 DNA reads as TGTGCCAGCAGCGTACGTCCAGATCGGGATGAGCAGTTCTTC.

Comment on this clone: The junction departs from the called germline gene at one end, perhaps through a read error. The rearrangement links TRBV7-7 to TRBJ1-4, with 7 bases aligning to TRBD1. Germline CDR1 and CDR2: SSHAT and FNYEAQ (reference sequence). The CDR3 contains 14 residues. The CDR3 reads CASSLDRVFEKLFF. In DNA form, the CDR3 reads TGTGCTAGCAGCCTAGACAGGGTTTTTGAAAAACTGTTTTTT. Complete variable domain (other parts from reference TRBV7-7 and TRBJ1-4): GAGVSQSPRYKVTKRGQDVTLRCDPISSHATLYWYQQALGQGPEFLTYFNYEAQPDKSGLPSDRFSAERPEGSISTLTIQRTEQRDSAMYRCASSLDRVFEKLFFGSGTQLSVL.

This clone has a single count. The genes are TRBV6-2 or TRBV6-3 and TRBJ2-1; 8 nucleotides line up with TRBD2. Trimming cost V 6 bases and J 4 bases; bases outside gene matches: 11. The CDR3 spans 16 residues. Germline CDR1 reads MNHEY; CDR2 reads SVGEGT. CDR3 region: CASSPGGSGIYNEQFF. CDR3 DNA sequence: TGTGCCAGCAGCCCCGGCGGTAGCGGGATATACAATGAGCAGTTCTTC.

The V and J genes are TRBV4-2 and TRBJ1-2, with TRBD1 as a possible D gene (6 bases). The CDR3 runs to 13 residues. V gave up 4 bases and J gave up 1 base, with 7 bases separating them. Germline V gives CDR1 LGHNA, CDR2 YNFKEQ. The CDR3 loop is CASSPQGNYGYTF. The CDR3 nucleotides are TGTGCCAGCAGCCCACAGGGTAACTATGGCTACACCTTC.

The chain combines TRBV6-5 with TRBJ1-2; 9 bases map to TRBD1. Germline assignment: CDR1 MNHEY and CDR2 SVGAGI. The V gene end was trimmed by 6 bases and the J gene end by 5 bases; junction bases not matched to a gene: 4. The CDR3 has 13 residues. The CDR3 region is CASRPDRGYGYTF. The CDR3, as DNA: TGTGCCAGCAGACCGGACAGGGGTTATGGCTACACCTTC.

The chain employs TRBV5-5 and TRBJ1-1; possibly TRBD1 for D (5 bases). The CDR3 loop spans 11 amino acids. Germline loops: CDR1 SGHKS, CDR2 YYEKEE (reference sequence). Between the trimmed V and J ends, which lost 3 bases and 10 bases, there was a span of 10 bases. CDR3 amino acids: CASSSQGSAFF. The CDR3 DNA sequence: TGTGCCAGCAGCTCTCAGGGCTCAGCTTTCTTT.

The V gene is TRBV2, the J gene TRBJ1-6; D may be TRBD1 (6 bases). Trimming cost V 6 bases and J 6 bases, with 12 bases left between them. Per the germline V gene, CDR1 is SNHLY and CDR2 is FYNNEI. The CDR3 totals 14 residues. The CDR3, as DNA: TGTGCCAGCAGCAGGCAGGGGATTAATTCACCCCTCCACTTT. Translating gives CASSRQGINSPLHF.

The chain links TRBV5-4 to TRBJ2-7, with 9 nucleotides matching TRBD1. Unmatched junction bases numbered 7, after V lost 4 bases and J lost 5 bases. This CDR3 is built from 14 residues. Germline values: CDR1 SGHNT, CDR2 YYREEE (reference sequence). CDR3 amino acids: CASSRTGGRNEQYF. The CDR3 bases are TGTGCCAGCAGCCGTACAGGGGGCAGGAACGAGCAGTACTTC.

The V call is TRBV4-3, the J call TRBJ1-3; 7 bases map to TRBD1. The CDR3 length is 16 residues. Germline values: CDR1 LGHNA, CDR2 YSLEER. V shed 2 bases and J 0 bases; nucleotides not matched to a gene: 4. The chain's CDR3 is CASSQQDRRSGNTIYF. The CDR3 DNA sequence: TGCGCCAGCAGCCAACAGGACAGGCGCTCTGGAAACACCATATATTTT.

V is TRBV12-3 or TRBV12-4 and J is TRBJ1-4; D ambiguous. V was trimmed by 7 bases and J by 8 bases, leaving 14 bases between them. The CDR3 consists of 13 residues. The CDR3 nucleotides are TGTGCCAGCAACACCCAAGTTCCGGAAAAACTGTTTTTT. It translates to CASNTQVPEKLFF.

CDR3 nucleotide sequence: TGTGCCAGCAGCCCCGGACAGGGGCATGTTGAGCAGTTCTTC. Translating it yields CASSPGQGHVEQFF. The chain combines TRBV7-8 with TRBJ2-1; the match to TRBD1 covers 9 bases. V was pared by 5 bases and J by 9 bases, with 8 bases of the junction left unmatched. Germline V gives CDR1 SGHVS, CDR2 FQNEAQ. There are 14 residues in the CDR3.

The chain recombines TRBV6-6 with TRBJ1-2; 7 positions match TRBD1. The ends lost 2 bases at V and 6 bases at J; junction bases unmatched: 3. The germline CDR1 and CDR2 sequences are MNHNY and SVGAGI (reference sequence). The CDR3 covers 13 residues. The CDR3 reads CASSYGRGDGYTF. The DNA of the CDR3 is TGTGCCAGCAGTTACGGCAGGGGGGATGGCTACACCTTC.

This chain links TRBV28 with TRBJ2-3; TRBD2 aligns across 10 bases. From germline, CDR1 is MDHEN and CDR2 SYDVKM. The CDR3 has 15 amino acids. V shed 6 bases, J shed 6 bases, and the junction held 9 bases outside the gene matches. CDR3 sequence reads: CASSLAGGIVDTQYF. The DNA for the CDR3 is TGTGCCAGCAGCTTAGCGGGAGGTATCGTCGATACGCAGTATTTT.

The chain joins TRBV6-2 or TRBV6-3 to TRBJ1-5; D gene uncertain. This CDR3 is built from 14 residues. CDR1 is MNHEY and CDR2 is SVGEGT in the germline V gene. Deletions cut 4 bases from V and 5 bases from J, with 12 bases between. CDR3 DNA sequence: TGTGCCAGCAGTTCCCAGGCCTCTTATCAGCCCCAGCATTTT. Amino acid sequence: CASSSQASYQPQHF.

The genes are TRBV11-2 and TRBJ2-7, with a possible D match to TRBD1 (5 bases). The CDR3 is 16 amino acids. Germline-derived CDR1 and CDR2 are SGHAT and FQNNGV. Trimming removed 5 bases at V and 1 base at J, with 18 bases between. CDR3 in DNA: TGTGCCAGCAGCGGGGTGGTAGAGACAGCTTCCTACGAGCAGTACTTC. Encoded protein: CASSGVVETASYEQYF.

This clone came up a few times. The genes are TRBV6-5 and TRBJ1-6; D possibly corresponds to TRBD1 (6 bases). Germline lookup yields CDR1 MNHEY and CDR2 SVGAGI. V shed 7 bases and J shed 7 bases, with 14 bases lying between them. The CDR3 spans 14 residues. CDR3 in amino acids: CASNGGALNSPLHF. CDR3 in DNA: TGTGCCAGCAACGGGGGGGCCTTAAATTCACCCCTCCACTTT.